The clone carrying this T cell receptor (beta chain) was detected a few times. Its antigen is currently unknown. Use of 60 Vbeta and 13 Jbeta primers characterized the PCR. Assay: immunoSEQ multiplex PCR; the TCRdb copy retains only in-frame clones and omits some. The sample shows 150,000 or so clones, about 88% of them seen only once. The data stem from a study of cytomegalovirus exposure and HLA in healthy donors. Study-wide points: Most TCR sequences were uncommon, yet certain public TCRs appeared in many donors. In most subjects, TCR beta sequences reportedly gave accurate predictions of HLA-A and HLA-B alleles.

Trimming pared 1 base from V and 4 bases from J, leaving 9 bases between. Looked up from germline, CDR1 is LNHNV and CDR2 is YYDKDF (reference sequence). The CDR3 has 14 residues. The V and J genes are TRBV15 and TRBJ2-3, with D possibly being TRBD1 (6 bases). The sequencing input was PBMCs. This sequence was found in a man aged 18 to 29 in good health and CMV-seropositive. The CDR3 nucleotides are TGTGCCACCAGCAGAGGACAGGCGTCAGATACGCAGTATTTT. Its protein product is CATSRGQASDTQYF.